These 32 T cell receptor beta chains were sequenced from one sample in a study of identical twins. From the 5' RACE reads, TCRdb called clonotypes with MiXCR, one entry per CDR3 protein. This sample has hundreds of thousands of distinct CDR3 sequences, with 8.5% to 9.5% found just once. This sample also belongs to another study, concerning yellow fever vaccine responses in identical twins.

The sequenced sample was PBMCs. All receptors come from a young woman in good health.

This clonotype was seen more than once but under ten times. This sequence joins TRBV13 and TRBJ2-7; 9 nucleotides match TRBD2. The V segment lost 5 bases and the J segment 5 bases; nucleotides outside the gene matches: 10. Germline V gene sequence: CDR1 PRHDT, CDR2 FYEKMQ (reference sequence). The CDR3 is 15 residues long. The chain's CDR3 is CASSVMGGGDHEQYF. The DNA of the CDR3 is TGTGCCAGCAGCGTAATGGGCGGGGGGGACCACGAGCAGTACTTC.

This clonotype was seen only a few times. V and J are TRBV10-3 and TRBJ2-1; D possibly matches TRBD1 or TRBD2 (12 bases each). Looked up from germline, CDR1 is ENHRY and CDR2 is SYGVKD. Trimming took off 5 bases at V and 5 bases at J, with 31 bases between the two ends. This CDR3 spans 20 amino acids. Written as DNA, the CDR3 is TGTGCCATCAGTAACCGGGACAGGGGGCTAGCGGGAGGGCCTGACAATGAGCAGTTCTTC. As protein: CAISNRDRGLAGGPDNEQFF.

The chain has TRBV24-1 and TRBJ2-1, with TRBD1 identical over 8 bases. Germline CDR1 KGHDR, CDR2 SFDVKD. J lost 5 bases, V lost 3 bases, and 8 bases had no gene match. The CDR3 loop spans 16 amino acids. CDR3 coding DNA: TGTGCCACCAGTGATCCCGGGGACAGGACTGACAATGAGCAGTTCTTC. It encodes CATSDPGDRTDNEQFF.

The chain couples TRBV12-3 or TRBV12-4 to TRBJ2-5; D unclear. This CDR3 region has 13 residues. Trimming pared 6 bases from V and 1 base from J, leaving 9 bases between. CDR3 residues: CASRSTLQETQYF. Here the CDR3 DNA reads TGTGCCAGCAGGTCGACTCTCCAAGAGACCCAGTACTTC.

V usage is TRBV9 and J usage is TRBJ2-2; D is unresolved. V shed 0 bases and J shed 1 base, with 13 bases lying between them. The CDR3 loop spans 17 amino acids. The germline V gene has CDR1 SGDLS and CDR2 YYNGEE. CDR3 region: CASSVEEVSKNTGELFF. CDR3 nucleotide sequence: TGTGCCAGCAGCGTAGAAGAAGTCAGTAAGAACACCGGGGAGCTGTTTTTT.

The genes are TRBV20-1 and TRBJ2-5; D possibly corresponds to TRBD1 (6 bases). CDR3 length: 18 amino acids. CDR1 is DFQATT and CDR2 is SNEGSKA in the germline V gene (reference sequence). The ends were cut back, 4 bases at V and 4 bases at J, with 28 bases in the middle. The CDR3 loop is CSANPQGLVVLRRETQYF. In nucleotides, the CDR3 is TGCAGTGCTAACCCTCAGGGGCTTGTGGTACTTCGCCGAGAGACCCAGTACTTC.

This clonotype was seen a handful of times. The CDR3 loop is CASSLRMSRGETQYF. For the CDR3, the DNA is TGTGCCAGCAGCTTAAGGATGAGTCGGGGAGAGACCCAGTACTTC. This chain uses TRBV7-2 with TRBJ2-5, with TRBD2 as a possible D gene (5 bases). There are 15 residues in the CDR3. CDR1 is SGHTA and CDR2 is FQGNSA in the germline V gene. V dropped 2 bases and J dropped 4 bases, with 14 bases sitting between them. Looking up the rest from reference TRBV7-2 and TRBJ2-5 gives the full variable domain: GAGVSQSPSNKVTEKGKDVELRCDPISGHTALYWYRQSLGQGLEFLIYFQGNSAPDKSGLPSDRFSAERTGGSVSTLTIQRTQQEDSAVYLCASSLRMSRGETQYFGPGTRLLVL.

This clonotype was observed at least ten times. The genes are TRBV5-1 and TRBJ2-3; perhaps TRBD2 as D (6 bases). The CDR3 has 15 amino acids. Trimming left V 4 bases short and J 6 bases short, with 18 bases between. CDR1 and CDR2 (germline): SGHRS, YFSETQ. The CDR3 bases are TGCGCCAGCAGCCGCGGGGACTCAATCTACGATACGCAGTATTTT. This codes for CASSRGDSIYDTQYF.

This clonotype was counted between two and nine times. The chain employs TRBV9 and TRBJ2-1, with 7 nucleotides matching TRBD2. Per germline, CDR1 SGDLS and CDR2 YYNGEE. This CDR3 has 15 amino acids. Trimming removed 3 bases from V and 12 bases from J; junction bases left unmatched: 15. DNA of the CDR3: TGTGCCAGCAGCGGACCCCTAGCGGATGTCTCTGGGCAGTTCTTC. It codes for CASSGPLADVSGQFF.

The sample holds many counts of this clonotype. The junction shows a germline mismatch at one end, possibly a read error. V and J are TRBV5-1 and TRBJ2-7; the D is unclear. CDR1 and CDR2 (germline): SGHRS, YFSETQ. The CDR3 sequence is 13 residues long. CDR3 residues: CASSLSPSYEQYF. The DNA for the CDR3 is TGTGCCAGCAGTTTATCCCCCTCCTACGAGCAGTACTTC.

This clonotype was observed a handful of times. In nucleotides, the CDR3 is TGTGCCAGCAGAGGACAGGGGGCGTCACACGAGCAGTACTTC. It yields the protein CASRGQGASHEQYF. V and J are TRBV6-2 or TRBV6-3 and TRBJ2-7, with 11 nucleotides matching TRBD1. After removal of 6 bases from V and 5 bases from J, the junction contained 6 bases not matched to a gene. Germline V CDR1 and CDR2: MNHEY, SVGEGT. This CDR3 region has 14 residues.

In its sample, this clonotype was seen many times. The chain is built from TRBV29-1 and TRBJ2-3; 9 bases are a match to TRBD1. The CDR3 spans 14 residues. Germline values: CDR1 SQVTM, CDR2 ANQGSEA. After removal of 7 bases from V and 4 bases from J, the junction contained 9 bases not matched to a gene. The CDR3 sequence: CSADSGTGPDTQYF. For the CDR3, the DNA is TGCAGCGCCGATTCCGGGACAGGGCCAGATACGCAGTATTTT.

This clonotype was seen a few times. The chain employs TRBV15 and TRBJ1-2; D not certain. The germline V gene encodes CDR1 LNHNV and CDR2 YYDKDF (reference sequence). With 5 bases removed from V and 1 base from J, the gap between germline ends came to 17 bases. This CDR3 region has 16 residues. The CDR3 here is CATSSPGPAVNYGYTF. In DNA, the CDR3 is TGTGCCACCAGCTCCCCCGGGCCGGCGGTTAACTATGGCTACACCTTC.

This clonotype has a handful of counts. The gene calls are TRBV27 and TRBJ1-3; D may be TRBD1 (5 bases). This CDR3 is 15 amino acids long. Germline-derived CDR1 and CDR2 are MNHEY and SMNVEV (reference sequence). V was shortened by 2 bases and J by 3 bases, with 11 bases between the two germline ends. DNA of the CDR3: TGTGCCAGCAGTTTACTGGGGGGGAGTGGAAACACCATATATTTT. Encoded protein: CASSLLGGSGNTIYF.

This clonotype was seen many times. V and J are TRBV5-1 and TRBJ2-2; D possibly uses TRBD1 or TRBD2 (5 bases each). This CDR3 has 16 residues. The V gene lost 0 bases and the J gene lost 3 bases, with 12 bases spanning the gap. CDR1 and CDR2 from the germline V gene are SGHRS and YFSETQ. The CDR3 region has the DNA TGCGCCAGCAGCTTGGACGGGGCTGCCGACACCGGGGAGCTGTTTTTT. Protein: CASSLDGAADTGELFF.

This clonotype was seen ten or more times. The rearrangement links TRBV2 to TRBJ2-7; possible D gene TRBD1, 6 bases. Germline CDR1 reads SNHLY; CDR2 reads FYNNEI. The CDR3 has 11 residues. The V end lost 7 bases, the J end lost 3 bases, and 7 bases lay between the germline ends. CDR3 nucleotide sequence: TGTGCCAGCAAGGACAGCTACGAGCAGTACTTC. Translation: CASKDSYEQYF.

The table lists this clonotype with a few counts. V and J are TRBV7-2 and TRBJ1-2, with a possible D match to TRBD1 (5 bases). Deletions cut 5 bases from V and 4 bases from J, with 11 bases between. This CDR3 has 13 amino acids. In germline, CDR1 is SGHTA, CDR2 FQGNSA. The CDR3 spells CASSLTDLYGYTF. In DNA form, the CDR3 reads TGTGCCAGCAGCCTGACAGATCTCTATGGCTACACCTTC.

This chain uses TRBV28 with TRBJ2-1; the match to TRBD1 covers 10 bases. In germline, CDR1 is MDHEN, CDR2 SYDVKM. The CDR3 is 16 amino acids. The V and J ends lost 2 bases and 9 bases, in that order; junction bases with no gene match: 10. CDR3 residues: CASSLRGQGPRREQFF. The CDR3 bases are TGTGCCAGCAGTTTAAGGGGACAGGGGCCCCGGCGTGAGCAGTTCTTC.

A few counts support this clonotype. The chain uses TRBV11-1 and TRBJ1-6; a possible D gene is TRBD1 (6 bases). The CDR3 sequence is 18 residues long. Germline CDR1 and CDR2: SGHAT and FQDESV (reference sequence). V was shortened by 2 bases and J by 5 bases, with 19 bases between the two germline ends. The CDR3 DNA follows: TGTGCCAGCAGCTTATCCCCCAGGGGACTGGGAGATAATTCACCCCTCCACTTT. It encodes CASSLSPRGLGDNSPLHF. Together with reference TRBV11-1 and TRBJ1-6, the CDR3 gives the full variable domain: EAEVAQSPRYKITEKSQAVAFWCDPISGHATLYWYRQILGQGPELLVQFQDESVVDDSQLPKDRFSAERLKGVDSTLKIQPAELGDSAMYLCASSLSPRGLGDNSPLHFGNGTRLTVT.

This clonotype was counted many times. The CDR3 is CSARDSGRAYEQYF. The DNA for the CDR3 is TGCAGTGCTAGAGATAGCGGCAGGGCCTACGAGCAGTACTTC. The rearrangement links TRBV20-1 to TRBJ2-7, with a possible D match to TRBD2 (6 bases). Germline assignment: CDR1 DFQATT and CDR2 SNEGSKA (reference sequence). V lost 0 bases and J lost 2, with 11 bases in between. The CDR3 is 14 residues long.

This sequence joins TRBV6-5 and TRBJ2-1; D not resolved. The CDR3 length is 13 residues. V gave up 2 bases and J gave up 8 bases, with 10 bases separating them. Germline V CDR1 and CDR2: MNHEY, SVGAGI. In nucleotides, the CDR3 is TGTGCCAGCAGTTACGATACCCTGGATGAGCAGTTCTTC. It is translated as CASSYDTLDEQFF.

This clonotype was seen only a few times. This sequence joins TRBV7-6 and TRBJ2-1; 12 bases match TRBD2. Looked up from germline, CDR1 is SGHVS and CDR2 is FNYEAQ. Germline trimming cut 6 bases from V and 9 bases from J; bases unmatched to any gene: 9. The CDR3 contains 15 residues. This CDR3 is CASSPSGGVLGEQFF. The CDR3 nucleotides are TGTGCCAGCAGTCCTAGCGGGGGGGTTTTGGGTGAGCAGTTCTTC.

This clonotype was seen a few times. The rearrangement links TRBV6-2 or TRBV6-3 to TRBJ2-1; 11 nucleotides line up with TRBD2. CDR1 MNHEY and CDR2 SVGEGT come from the germline V gene. After removal of 2 bases from V and 2 bases from J, the junction contained 5 bases not matched to a gene. This CDR3 spans 17 amino acids. DNA for the CDR3: TGTGCCAGCAGTTACCTTCCTAGCGGGGGGACCTACAATGAGCAGTTCTTC. Encoded protein: CASSYLPSGGTYNEQFF.

This clonotype was counted ten times or more. The V and J genes are TRBV11-2 and TRBJ2-7, with 10 bases lining up with TRBD2. J gave up 4 bases and V 0 bases, and 3 bases lay outside the gene matches. CDR3 length: 15 residues. Germline values: CDR1 SGHAT, CDR2 FQNNGV. The CDR3 region has the DNA TGTGCCAGCAGCTTAGAACTAGCGGGAAATTACGAGCAGTACTTC. Protein sequence: CASSLELAGNYEQYF. The entire variable domain, with the rest obtained from reference TRBV11-2 and TRBJ2-7, is as follows: EAGVAQSPRYKIIEKRQSVAFWCNPISGHATLYWYQQILGQGPKLLIQFQNNGVVDDSQLPKDRFSAERLKGVDSTLKIQPAKLEDSAVYLCASSLELAGNYEQYFGPGTRLTVT.

This clonotype was recorded many times. This sequence joins TRBV10-2 and TRBJ1-4, with 8 positions matching TRBD1. Looked up from germline, CDR1 is WSHSY and CDR2 is SAAADI. Unmatched junction bases numbered 5, after V lost 6 bases and J lost 2 bases. The CDR3 consists of 15 residues. The CDR3 nucleotides are TGCGCCAGCAGGAGACAGGGGCCCACTAATGAAAAACTGTTTTTT. Translating gives CASRRQGPTNEKLFF.

This clonotype came up a few times. This CDR3 reads CSLGLSTDTQYF. The CDR3 DNA sequence: TGCAGCTTGGGCCTTAGCACAGATACGCAGTATTTT. This rearrangement joins TRBV29-1 to TRBJ2-3; D call uncertain. Germline V CDR1 and CDR2: SQVTM, ANQGSEA. V was clipped by 8 bases and J by 0 bases, with 9 bases between them. The CDR3 extends over 12 amino acids.

The V and J genes are TRBV27 and TRBJ2-1; D might be TRBD2 (5 bases). Trimming shortened V by 4 bases and J by 7 bases, and 14 bases separated the two germline ends. Germline V gene data show CDR1 as MNHEY and CDR2 as SMNVEV (reference sequence). CDR3 length: 14 residues. The chain's CDR3 is CASSYRIGDNEQFF. CDR3 DNA: TGTGCCAGCAGTTACCGGATCGGGGATAATGAGCAGTTCTTC.

This rearrangement joins TRBV27 to TRBJ2-7; 9 positions agree with TRBD1. Germline CDR1 is MNHEY and CDR2 is SMNVEV (reference sequence). This CDR3 has 14 amino acids. V dropped 3 bases and J dropped 4; count of bases not matched to a gene: 4. The CDR3 DNA is TGTGCCAGCAGTTTCCAGGGACAGGGATACGAGCAGTACTTC. Encoded protein: CASSFQGQGYEQYF.

The chain's CDR3 is CASSQGPGWADTQYF. Written as DNA, the CDR3 is TGTGCCAGCAGCCAAGGACCCGGCTGGGCGGATACGCAGTATTTT. V and J are TRBV14 and TRBJ2-3, with D unclear. Looked up from germline, CDR1 is SGHDN and CDR2 is FVKESK. CDR3 length equals 15 residues. V lost 1 base and J lost 6, with 14 bases in between.

This clonotype was counted many times. As DNA, the CDR3 is TGCGCCAGCAGCCAAGCTACGAACTCCTACAATGAGCAGTTCTTC. It is translated as CASSQATNSYNEQFF. The chain joins TRBV4-1 to TRBJ2-1; D is ambiguous. Germline V gene sequence: CDR1 MGHRA, CDR2 YSYEKL. The CDR3 is 15 amino acids. V was cut by 1 base and J by 0 bases, with 7 bases left in between.

This clonotype was counted only a few times. The V call is TRBV20-1, the J call TRBJ2-4, with 8 bases that match TRBD2. V trimming: 3 bases; J trimming: 13 bases; junction bases outside the gene matches: 8. This CDR3 is 12 amino acids long. Germline lookup yields CDR1 DFQATT and CDR2 SNEGSKA (reference sequence). CDR3 bases: TGCAGTGCTAGTGGGCTAGCGGGCGACCAGTACTTC. Protein: CSASGLAGDQYF.

The table lists this clonotype with a count of one. The chain has TRBV11-2 and TRBJ2-5; 8 nucleotides align to TRBD2. The CDR3 has 14 amino acids. Germline assignment: CDR1 SGHAT and CDR2 FQNNGV. With 5 bases clipped from V and 4 bases from J, the junction kept 6 bases outside the gene matches. The CDR3 is CASSQIRGGETQYF. The CDR3, as DNA: TGTGCCAGCAGCCAGATACGGGGGGGAGAGACCCAGTACTTC.